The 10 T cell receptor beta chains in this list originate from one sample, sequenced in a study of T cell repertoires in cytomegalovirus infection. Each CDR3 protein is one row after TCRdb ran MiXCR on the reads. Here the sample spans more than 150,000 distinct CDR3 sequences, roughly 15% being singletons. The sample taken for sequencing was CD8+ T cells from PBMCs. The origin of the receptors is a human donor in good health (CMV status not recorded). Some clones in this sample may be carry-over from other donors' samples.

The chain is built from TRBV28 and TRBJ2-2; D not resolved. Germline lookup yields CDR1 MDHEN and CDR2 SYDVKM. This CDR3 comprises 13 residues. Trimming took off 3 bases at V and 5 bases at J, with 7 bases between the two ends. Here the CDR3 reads CASSFRRTGELFF. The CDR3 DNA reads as TGTGCCAGCAGTTTCAGACGGACCGGGGAGCTGTTTTTT.

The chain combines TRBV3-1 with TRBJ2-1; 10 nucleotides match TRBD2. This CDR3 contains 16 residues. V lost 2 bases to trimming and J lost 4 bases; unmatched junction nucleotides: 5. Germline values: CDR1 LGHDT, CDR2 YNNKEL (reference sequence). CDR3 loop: CASSQRTSGTYNEQFF. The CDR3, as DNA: TGTGCCAGCAGCCAAAGGACTAGCGGAACTTACAATGAGCAGTTCTTC.

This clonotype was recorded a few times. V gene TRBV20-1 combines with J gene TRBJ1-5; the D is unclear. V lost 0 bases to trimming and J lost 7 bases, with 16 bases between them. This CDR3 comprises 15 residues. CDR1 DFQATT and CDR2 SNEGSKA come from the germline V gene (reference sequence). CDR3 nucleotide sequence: TGCAGTGCTAGAGATTCTGCAGGATCCGTGCAGCCCCAGCATTTT. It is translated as CSARDSAGSVQPQHF.

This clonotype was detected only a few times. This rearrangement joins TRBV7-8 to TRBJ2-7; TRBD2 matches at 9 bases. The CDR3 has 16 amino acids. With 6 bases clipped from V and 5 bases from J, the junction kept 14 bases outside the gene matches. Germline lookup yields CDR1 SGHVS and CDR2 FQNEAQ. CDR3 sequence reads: CASRQKSGTSFDEQYF. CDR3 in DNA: TGTGCCAGCAGACAAAAGAGTGGGACTAGCTTCGACGAGCAGTACTTC.

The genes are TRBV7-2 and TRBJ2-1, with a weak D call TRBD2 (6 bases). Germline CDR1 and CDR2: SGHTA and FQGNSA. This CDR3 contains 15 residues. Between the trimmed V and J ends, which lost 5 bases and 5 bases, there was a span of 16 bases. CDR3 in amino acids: CASSLDGGYDNEQFF. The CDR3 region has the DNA TGTGCCAGCAGCCTAGACGGGGGTTACGACAATGAGCAGTTCTTC.

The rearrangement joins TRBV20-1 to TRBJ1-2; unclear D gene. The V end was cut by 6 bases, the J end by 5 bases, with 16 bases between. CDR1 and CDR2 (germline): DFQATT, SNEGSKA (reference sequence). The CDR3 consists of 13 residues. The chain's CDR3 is CSAEPDGSYGYTF. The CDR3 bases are TGCAGTGCCGAACCGGACGGATCGTATGGCTACACCTTC.

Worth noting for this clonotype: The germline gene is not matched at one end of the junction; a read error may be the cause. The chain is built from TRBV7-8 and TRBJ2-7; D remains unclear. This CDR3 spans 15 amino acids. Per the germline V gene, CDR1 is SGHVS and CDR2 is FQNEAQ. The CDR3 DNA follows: TGTGCCAGCAGCTTAGGCTCCCGTAATTTCGACTGGCAAGACTTC. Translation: CASSLGSRNFDWQDF.

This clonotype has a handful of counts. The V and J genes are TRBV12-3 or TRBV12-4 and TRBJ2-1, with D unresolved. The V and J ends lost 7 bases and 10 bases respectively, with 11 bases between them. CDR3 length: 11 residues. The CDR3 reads CASKSAAEQFF. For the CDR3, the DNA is TGTGCCAGCAAGTCGGCCGCGGAGCAGTTCTTC.

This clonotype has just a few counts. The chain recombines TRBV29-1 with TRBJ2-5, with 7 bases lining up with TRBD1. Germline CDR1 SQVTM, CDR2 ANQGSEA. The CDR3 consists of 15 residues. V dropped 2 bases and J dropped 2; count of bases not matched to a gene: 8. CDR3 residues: CSVERDSQPQETQYF. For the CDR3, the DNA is TGCAGCGTTGAAAGGGACAGCCAGCCTCAAGAGACCCAGTACTTC.

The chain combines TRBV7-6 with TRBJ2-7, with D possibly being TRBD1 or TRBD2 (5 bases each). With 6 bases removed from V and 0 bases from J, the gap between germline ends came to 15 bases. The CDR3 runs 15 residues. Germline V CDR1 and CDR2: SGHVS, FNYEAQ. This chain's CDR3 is CASSPGTESSYEQYF. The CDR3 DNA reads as TGTGCCAGCAGTCCCGGGACGGAGAGCTCCTACGAGCAGTACTTC.